This T cell receptor (beta chain) was captured in a study of T cell responses to AZD1222 COVID-19 vaccine. Germline CDR1 SGHRS, CDR2 YFSETQ. V was pared by 1 base and J by 2 bases, with 13 bases between. The CDR3 extends over 16 amino acids. Sequencing was performed with immunoSEQ multiplex PCR; in TCRdb, only in-frame clones are kept and a portion is missing. The profile covers fewer than 150,000 clones, with about 88% appearing a single time and 9.5% taken by the ten largest. V and J are TRBV5-1 and TRBJ1-5; D uncertain. The sequence was collected from an adult who received the AZD1222 COVID-19 vaccine. This specimen was peripheral blood, taken 28 days after the second AZD1222 dose. The CDR3 DNA reads TGCGCCAGCAGCTTGATTCCAGGAGGCGGCAATCAGCCCCAGCATTTT. Amino acid sequence: CASSLIPGGGNQPQHF. Together with reference TRBV5-1 and TRBJ1-5, the CDR3 gives the full variable domain: KAGVTQTPRYLIKTRGQQVTLSCSPISGHRSVSWYQQTPGQGLQFLFEYFSETQRNKGNFPGRFSGRQFSNSRSEMNVSTLELGDSALYLCASSLIPGGGNQPQHFGDGTRLSIL.